This paragraph covers one T cell receptor beta chain sequence. How the authors handled the data: For nucleated cells, counts were estimated from reference gene primer amplification. Clones were sequenced by immunoSEQ multiplex PCR, and TCRdb holds only the in-frame ones, with some missing. V, J and clone size were drawn from that table, and D and trimming were deduced from the DNA. The top ten hold 1.4% of the sample, which has some 240,000 clones, 84% seen once. The sample originates from a study of blood T cell repertoires in COVID-19. Study overall: COVID-19 samples, acute and convalescent, were from the United States, Italy and Spain. Sample material is recorded as cDNA or gDNA derived from T cells, B-cell-depleted T cells, or PBMCs.

The sequenced material came from peripheral blood. The clonotype was recovered from a woman between 40 and 50 years old who had recovered from COVID-19.

The CDR3 DNA reads as TGCGCCAGCAGCCCCGGGACAGGGGGCGACTATGGCTACACCTTC. It specifies CASSPGTGGDYGYTF. V and J are TRBV5-1 and TRBJ1-2, with TRBD1 identical over 12 bases. The CDR3 is 15 amino acids. In germline, CDR1 is SGHRS, CDR2 YFSETQ. With V trimmed by 4 bases and J by 3 bases, 4 bases remained unmatched.